The next 21 T cell receptor beta chains were all read from a single sample in a study of T-cell memory formation after mild COVID-19. In TCRdb, the 5' RACE reads were re-called with MiXCR into one record per CDR3 protein. The table has about 150,000 distinct CDR3 sequences, about 25% seen once. Material for sequencing was PBMCs or a T cell subset sorted from them (not recorded which). The receptor set was obtained from an adult woman who had mild COVID-19 (a few samples of this study predate the infection). Cell type and time point are not known.

The gene calls are TRBV4-1 and TRBJ2-7; unclear D gene. Germline CDR1 and CDR2: MGHRA and YSYEKL. The V end was cut by 4 bases, the J end by 2 bases, with 9 bases between. CDR3 length: 13 amino acids. The CDR3 protein is CASSPYSTYEQYF. The CDR3 DNA follows: TGCGCCAGCAGCCCATACTCCACCTACGAGCAGTACTTC.

The chain uses TRBV5-4 and TRBJ2-1; 8 nucleotides line up with TRBD2. This CDR3 has 18 amino acids. CDR1 and CDR2 (germline): SGHNT, YYREEE (reference sequence). V shed 3 bases and J 8 bases; nucleotides not matched to a gene: 19. CDR3: CASSSLTSAVTGRDEQFF. The CDR3 DNA reads TGTGCCAGCAGCTCCCTCACTAGCGCCGTTACCGGGAGGGATGAGCAGTTCTTC.

A few counts support this clonotype. V usage is TRBV4-1 and J usage is TRBJ1-1, with D possibly being TRBD1 (5 bases). V was cut by 0 bases and J by 6 bases, with 14 bases left in between. The CDR3 totals 15 residues. Germline V gives CDR1 MGHRA, CDR2 YSYEKL. CDR3 protein: CASSQEIGGLAEAFF. CDR3 DNA sequence: TGCGCCAGCAGCCAAGAGATCGGGGGGTTGGCTGAAGCTTTCTTT.

The chain carries TRBV7-9 and TRBJ2-3; possibly TRBD1 or TRBD2 for D (7 bases each). V lost 6 bases and J lost 3, with 19 bases in between. Germline CDR1 is SEHNR and CDR2 is FQNEAQ (reference sequence). The CDR3 contains 16 residues. The CDR3 DNA sequence: TGTGCCAGCAGGGGTTTGGGGAGGGGGCTGACAGATACGCAGTATTTT. Its translation is CASRGLGRGLTDTQYF.

CDR3 loop: CASSFAGAPTGELFF. The CDR3 region has the DNA TGTGCCAGCAGTTTTGCTGGGGCGCCCACCGGGGAGCTGTTTTTT. The gene calls are TRBV27 and TRBJ2-2; D may be TRBD1 (5 bases). CDR1 is MNHEY and CDR2 is SMNVEV in the germline V gene (reference sequence). V lost 3 bases and J lost 4, with 12 bases in between. The CDR3 totals 15 residues.

Only a few counts were recorded for this clonotype. The genes are TRBV24-1 and TRBJ2-3; D remains unclear. The germline CDR1 and CDR2 sequences are KGHDR and SFDVKD. The CDR3 runs 16 residues. V was trimmed by 2 bases and J by 5 bases, leaving 16 bases between them. The CDR3: CATSDWGSTSIDTQYF. The DNA of the CDR3 is TGTGCCACCAGTGATTGGGGATCCACCTCGATAGATACGCAGTATTTT.

The rearrangement links TRBV5-6 to TRBJ1-2, with a possible D match to TRBD1 (6 bases). V lost 4 bases, J lost 7 bases, and 17 bases lay in between. The CDR3 consists of 14 residues. CDR1 and CDR2 (germline): SGHDT, YYEEEE. Written as DNA, the CDR3 is TGTGCCAGCAGCCCCACCACAGGGAATAGTGGCTACACCTTC. This gives the protein CASSPTTGNSGYTF.

This clonotype was recorded a few times. The chain employs TRBV4-1 and TRBJ1-5, with D perhaps matching TRBD1 (5 bases). The CDR3 totals 13 residues. From germline, CDR1 is MGHRA and CDR2 YSYEKL. V was cut by 4 bases and J by 2 bases, with 6 bases left in between. The CDR3 spells CASSRGGNQPQHF. The CDR3 bases are TGCGCCAGCAGCCGGGGGGGCAATCAGCCCCAGCATTTT.

V is TRBV20-1 and J is TRBJ2-7, with TRBD2 matching 11 bases. V trimming: 6 bases; J trimming: 3 bases; junction bases outside the gene matches: 10. CDR3 length: 15 residues. Germline V gene data show CDR1 as DFQATT and CDR2 as SNEGSKA (reference sequence). CDR3 residues: CSAKMLAGGLYEQYF. The CDR3 region has the DNA TGCAGTGCCAAGATGTTAGCGGGGGGGCTCTACGAGCAGTACTTC.

The V gene is TRBV13, the J gene TRBJ2-6; D may match TRBD1 or TRBD2 (7 bases each). V dropped 0 bases and J dropped 0 bases, with 15 bases sitting between them. Germline assignment: CDR1 PRHDT and CDR2 FYEKMQ (reference sequence). The CDR3 loop spans 19 amino acids. CDR3 protein: CASSLGLARGGSGANVLTF. The CDR3, as DNA: TGTGCCAGCAGCTTAGGCTTAGCCAGGGGGGGCTCTGGGGCCAACGTCCTGACTTTC.

This clonotype occurred a few times. CDR3: CASSPIRFTDTQYF. The CDR3, as DNA: TGTGCCAGCAGCCCCATTCGTTTCACAGATACGCAGTATTTT. The chain combines TRBV5-5 with TRBJ2-3; unclear D gene. This CDR3 contains 14 residues. V shed 4 bases and J shed 2 bases, with 11 bases lying between them. In germline, CDR1 is SGHKS, CDR2 YYEKEE (reference sequence).

This chain links TRBV7-8 with TRBJ1-4; D perhaps matches TRBD1 (6 bases). V gave up 2 bases and J gave up 0 bases, with 28 bases separating them. The germline gives CDR1 SGHVS, CDR2 FQNEAQ. This CDR3 has 22 residues. The CDR3 is CASSLLPQWTDQPLATNEKLFF. DNA for the CDR3: TGTGCCAGCAGCTTATTGCCCCAATGGACAGACCAGCCATTAGCAACTAATGAAAAACTGTTTTTT.

The CDR3 loop reads CASSLSGPASETQYF. In DNA form, the CDR3 reads TGTGCCAGCAGCTTATCTGGCCCCGCGAGCGAGACCCAGTACTTC. This chain links TRBV11-1 with TRBJ2-5, with D unclear. This CDR3 has 15 amino acids. Looked up from germline, CDR1 is SGHAT and CDR2 is FQDESV (reference sequence). V lost 2 bases and J 5 bases, leaving 15 bases between the germline ends.

The rearrangement uses TRBV7-9 and TRBJ1-4; TRBD1 aligns across 8 bases. Germline values: CDR1 SEHNR, CDR2 FQNEAQ (reference sequence). The CDR3 length is 18 residues. J gave up 0 bases and V 1 base, and 7 bases lay outside the gene matches. Here the CDR3 reads CASSLGTGFLATNEKLFF. In DNA, the CDR3 is TGTGCCAGCAGCTTAGGGACAGGGTTCCTAGCAACTAATGAAAAACTGTTTTTT.

This clonotype was recorded at least ten times. The chain combines TRBV7-9 with TRBJ2-5; D is tentatively TRBD1 or TRBD2 (5 bases each). Per the germline V gene, CDR1 is SEHNR and CDR2 is FQNEAQ (reference sequence). The V end was cut by 4 bases, the J end by 3 bases, with 12 bases between. This CDR3 spans 14 amino acids. In DNA, the CDR3 is TGTGCCAGCAGCTCGGGACCCCCGGAAGAGACCCAGTACTTC. Encoded protein: CASSSGPPEETQYF.

This chain joins TRBV5-1 and TRBJ2-7; 8 positions agree with TRBD2. V was pared by 0 bases and J by 1 base, with 6 bases of the junction left unmatched. Per the germline V gene, CDR1 is SGHRS and CDR2 is YFSETQ. CDR3 length: 16 residues. This chain's CDR3 is CASSLEAGASSYEQYF. For the CDR3, the DNA is TGCGCCAGCAGCTTGGAAGCGGGGGCGTCTTCCTACGAGCAGTACTTC.

There are a few counts of this clonotype. This chain links TRBV12-3 or TRBV12-4 with TRBJ1-3, with D possibly matching TRBD1 (6 bases). V lost 6 bases, J lost 4 bases, and 13 bases lay in between. The CDR3 sequence is 14 residues long. The CDR3 sequence: CASSPTGGGNTIYF. CDR3 in DNA: TGTGCCAGCAGCCCGACAGGTGGCGGAAACACCATATATTTT.

The genes are TRBV6-2 or TRBV6-3 and TRBJ2-1; D is ambiguous. The V gene lost 6 bases and the J gene lost 6 bases, with 12 bases spanning the gap. Germline CDR1 reads MNHEY; CDR2 reads SVGEGT. The CDR3 has 13 amino acids. The DNA for the CDR3 is TGTGCCAGCAGCCCACCATCGAGCAATGAGCAGTTCTTC. Its protein is CASSPPSSNEQFF.

This clonotype was counted only a few times. The CDR3 is CATSGTDYYNEQFF. The CDR3 DNA follows: TGTGCCACCAGCGGGACGGACTACTACAATGAGCAGTTCTTC. This sequence joins TRBV24-1 and TRBJ2-1; D perhaps matches TRBD2 (6 bases). The CDR3 has 14 residues. Trimming took off 7 bases at V and 3 bases at J, with 12 bases between the two ends. The V gene's germline CDR1 is KGHDR and CDR2 SFDVKD.

The rearrangement links TRBV5-1 to TRBJ2-3; a weak D match, TRBD2 (5 bases). The V gene lost 1 base and the J gene lost 6 bases, with 15 bases spanning the gap. The germline CDR1 and CDR2 sequences are SGHRS and YFSETQ. The CDR3 sequence is 15 residues long. In nucleotides, the CDR3 is TGCGCCAGCAGCTTGACCAATACTAGGCAGGATACGCAGTATTTT. Translating gives CASSLTNTRQDTQYF.

This clonotype has a handful of counts. The chain has TRBV7-9 and TRBJ2-1; 8 bases agree with TRBD2. Germline V lookup: CDR1 SEHNR, CDR2 FQNEAQ (reference sequence). The trim removed 4 bases at V and 12 bases at J, leaving 5 bases unmatched. The CDR3 is made up of 12 amino acids. CDR3 amino acids: CASSSGGALQFF. CDR3 in DNA: TGTGCCAGCAGCTCGGGAGGGGCCCTGCAGTTCTTC.